Below are 2 T cell receptor beta chains sequenced from a single sample in a study of regulatory T cells in long-lasting Graves disease (dated by TCRdb to the early 2020s). TCRdb reprocessed the public reads (quality trimming at Q25 with fastp, clone calling with MiXCR) and kept in-frame beta chains. One record per CDR3 amino acid sequence lists the most common genes and DNA. Here the sample has 900 or so distinct CDR3 sequences; under 80% occur a single time. 9% to 10% of the sample goes to the ten largest clones. For both TCR sequencing and RNA sequencing, RNA was extracted from PBMCs in TRIzol. Sample: peripheral blood mononuclear cells (PBMCs), taken with antithyroid drug treatment, in newly diagnosed or persistent Graves disease (not recorded which). The receptors derive from a woman aged 40 to 49 with Graves disease. Donor details come from another sample of the same person, matched by shared clones.

The chain combines TRBV11-1 with TRBJ2-5, with D perhaps matching TRBD1 or TRBD2 (5 bases each). Trimming took off 3 bases at V and 5 bases at J, with 19 bases between the two ends. Germline V gene lookup returns CDR1 SGHAT and CDR2 FQDESV (reference sequence). CDR3 size: 16 residues. The CDR3 DNA sequence: TGTGCCAGCAGCTTGGGGGTCACAGAGGGAAGGGAGACCCAGTACTTC. Protein product: CASSLGVTEGRETQYF.

The rearrangement uses TRBV12-3 or TRBV12-4 and TRBJ1-5, with 8 bases identical to TRBD1. This CDR3 contains 14 residues. Trimming cost V 6 bases and J 3 bases; bases outside gene matches: 4. Here the CDR3 DNA reads TGTGCCAGCAGCCCGGGACAGGACAATCAGCCCCAGCATTTT. This translates into CASSPGQDNQPQHF.